These 16 T cell receptor beta chains share one sample of origin, sequenced in a study of blood T cell repertoires in COVID-19. Assay: immunoSEQ multiplex PCR; the TCRdb copy retains only in-frame clones and omits some. The sample has about 210,000 clones; about nine tenths are singletons. The sample consisted of PBMCs or T cells enriched from blood (not recorded which). The receptors here all came from a man between 18 and 35 years old with acute COVID-19.

This clone was counted only a few times. The V and J genes are TRBV4-3 and TRBJ1-1; no clear D gene. Trimming cost V 4 bases and J 0 bases, with 9 bases left between them. Germline CDR1 and CDR2: LGHNA and YSLEER. The CDR3 sequence is 14 residues long. The CDR3 bases are TGCGCCAGCAGCCCGAGGCTGATGAACACTGAAGCTTTCTTT. Its protein is CASSPRLMNTEAFF.

The chain links TRBV28 to TRBJ2-5; TRBD1 matches at 9 bases. Germline CDR1 is MDHEN and CDR2 is SYDVKM. The V and J ends lost 5 bases and 2 bases, in that order; junction bases with no gene match: 9. This CDR3 spans 16 amino acids. The CDR3 DNA sequence: TGTGCCAGCAGTCTACCGACAGGGGGATCTCAAGAGACCCAGTACTTC. This codes for CASSLPTGGSQETQYF.

The rearrangement uses TRBV5-1 and TRBJ2-1; 9 bases map to TRBD2. The CDR3 totals 15 residues. CDR1 is SGHRS and CDR2 is YFSETQ in the germline V gene. Trimming removed 2 bases from V and 0 bases from J; junction bases left unmatched: 0. In DNA, the CDR3 is TGCGCCAGCAGCTTTAGCGGGAGCTCCTACAATGAGCAGTTCTTC. Amino acid sequence: CASSFSGSSYNEQFF.

The chain carries TRBV27 and TRBJ1-5; TRBD1 agrees at 7 bases. Trimming cost V 5 bases and J 1 base; bases outside gene matches: 8. The CDR3 sequence is 16 residues long. Germline-derived CDR1 and CDR2 are MNHEY and SMNVEV (reference sequence). CDR3 loop: CASSLTGYGSNQPQHF. The CDR3 region has the DNA TGTGCCAGCAGTCTGACAGGGTATGGGAGCAATCAGCCCCAGCATTTT.

The chain carries TRBV28 and TRBJ1-3; 7 bases align to TRBD1. Germline V gives CDR1 MDHEN, CDR2 SYDVKM. The CDR3 spans 17 residues. Losses at the gene ends were 5 bases for V and 0 bases for J; bases not matched to a gene: 10. CDR3 loop: CASSPSGTAISGNTIYF. As DNA, the CDR3 is TGTGCCAGCAGTCCATCCGGGACAGCGATCTCTGGAAACACCATATATTTT.

A single count supports this clone. The chain recombines TRBV6-5 with TRBJ2-7, with TRBD2 matching over 8 bases. Germline values: CDR1 MNHEY, CDR2 SVGAGI. The CDR3 totals 13 residues. The trim removed 7 bases at V and 5 bases at J, leaving 7 bases unmatched. Here the CDR3 reads CASTRGGQDEQYF. The CDR3, as DNA: TGTGCCAGCACCCGGGGGGGCCAAGACGAGCAGTACTTC.

The chain recombines TRBV6-4 with TRBJ2-3, with D possibly matching TRBD2 (5 bases). V was cut by 7 bases and J by 2 bases, with 13 bases left in between. CDR3 length equals 14 residues. The V gene's germline CDR1 is MRHNA and CDR2 SNTAGT. CDR3 coding DNA: TGTGCCAGCAAGGCGGACGGGGTCACAGATACGCAGTATTTT. This encodes CASKADGVTDTQYF.

The chain joins TRBV4-2 to TRBJ2-5; TRBD2 matches at 8 bases. CDR3 size: 17 residues. Trimming at V came to 1 base and at J to 5 bases, leaving 12 bases not matched to a gene. CDR1 and CDR2 from the germline V gene are LGHNA and YNFKEQ. The CDR3 loop is CASSQGLARGDLETQYF. The CDR3 DNA sequence: TGTGCCAGCAGCCAAGGACTAGCGAGGGGGGACCTGGAGACCCAGTACTTC.

V is TRBV7-9 and J is TRBJ2-7; 10 nucleotides agree with TRBD1. The CDR3 sequence is 14 residues long. Looked up from germline, CDR1 is SEHNR and CDR2 is FQNEAQ (reference sequence). The V gene end was trimmed by 5 bases and the J gene end by 3 bases; junction bases not matched to a gene: 4. The CDR3 DNA follows: TGTGCCAGCAGCCCCGGGGACAGGGGCTACGAGCAGTACTTC. Translation: CASSPGDRGYEQYF.

The genes are TRBV28 and TRBJ1-5; TRBD1 aligns across 9 bases. CDR1 and CDR2 (germline): MDHEN, SYDVKM. V shed 3 bases, J shed 7 bases, and the junction held 4 bases outside the gene matches. There are 14 residues in the CDR3. CDR3 sequence reads: CASSFGTGWQPQHF. Here the CDR3 DNA reads TGTGCCAGCAGTTTCGGGACAGGGTGGCAGCCCCAGCATTTT.

The gene calls are TRBV7-9 and TRBJ1-2; D ambiguous. The CDR3 has 14 amino acids. V was cut by 1 base and J by 4 bases, with 10 bases left in between. Germline V gives CDR1 SEHNR, CDR2 FQNEAQ (reference sequence). Here the CDR3 reads CASSLVEQLYGYTF. CDR3 sequence (DNA): TGTGCCAGCAGCTTAGTAGAACAGCTCTATGGCTACACCTTC.

This clone was recorded once. The chain uses TRBV7-2 and TRBJ2-7, with 10 bases fitting TRBD2. The CDR3 contains 13 residues. CDR1 and CDR2 (germline): SGHTA, FQGNSA. Germline trimming cut 1 base from V and 10 bases from J; bases unmatched to any gene: 4. Here the CDR3 reads CASSLGLAGDQYF. The CDR3 DNA reads as TGTGCCAGCAGCTTAGGGCTAGCGGGAGATCAGTACTTC.

The genes are TRBV19 and TRBJ1-2; D may be TRBD1 (5 bases). The CDR3 extends over 16 amino acids. The germline V gene has CDR1 LNHDA and CDR2 SQIVND (reference sequence). The V end was cut by 3 bases, the J end by 2 bases, with 16 bases between. CDR3 nucleotide sequence: TGTGCCAGTAGTATTGAAACAGGCTTATTCAACTATGGCTACACCTTC. Translation: CASSIETGLFNYGYTF.

The V call is TRBV11-3, the J call TRBJ2-7; maybe TRBD1 (5 bases). CDR1 and CDR2 (germline): SGHNT, YENEEA. CDR3 size: 14 residues. Deletions cut 4 bases from V and 1 base from J, with 11 bases between. In DNA, the CDR3 is TGTGCCAGCAGCTCCGGACAAGGGTCCTACGAGCAGTACTTC. Its protein product is CASSSGQGSYEQYF.

The rearrangement uses TRBV24-1 and TRBJ2-5, with a possible D match to TRBD1 (5 bases). Trimming cost V 9 bases and J 0 bases, with 7 bases left between them. CDR3 length: 12 amino acids. Germline CDR1 and CDR2: KGHDR and SFDVKD. Written as DNA, the CDR3 is TGTGCCACCGTGGGGCACCAAGAGACCCAGTACTTC. This encodes CATVGHQETQYF.

The V and J genes are TRBV20-1 and TRBJ2-3, with TRBD2 matching 8 bases. The CDR3 runs 14 residues. Losses at the gene ends were 3 bases for V and 4 bases for J; bases not matched to a gene: 6. Germline assignment: CDR1 DFQATT and CDR2 SNEGSKA (reference sequence). As DNA, the CDR3 is TGCAGTGCTAGTTCAGCGGGAGTTTCAGATACGCAGTATTTT. It yields the protein CSASSAGVSDTQYF.